Below are 18 T cell receptor beta chains sequenced from a single sample in a study of blood T cell repertoires in COVID-19. Sequenced by immunoSEQ multiplex PCR; TCRdb stores in-frame clones only, minus some. The table records roughly 300,000 clones, approximately 92% of them present only once. Sequencing was carried out using PBMCs or T cells enriched from blood (not recorded which). The receptor set was obtained from a woman aged 30 to 39 who had recovered from COVID-19.

The chain uses TRBV19 and TRBJ1-5; D not resolved. This CDR3 comprises 12 residues. Germline CDR1 reads LNHDA; CDR2 reads SQIVND (reference sequence). The germline V and J ends were trimmed by 9 bases and 10 bases, with 16 bases remaining between them. This CDR3 reads CASRGGLDPQHF. CDR3 DNA sequence: TGTGCCAGCCGAGGAGGGTTGGATCCCCAGCATTTT.

The J gene is TRBJ1-1, the V gene TRBV7-2; 7 nucleotides match TRBD1. From germline, CDR1 is SGHTA and CDR2 FQGNSA. Losses at the gene ends were 4 bases for V and 5 bases for J; bases not matched to a gene: 7. The CDR3 spans 14 residues. Here the CDR3 reads CASSSGQAWTEAFF. In DNA form, the CDR3 reads TGTGCCAGCAGCTCCGGACAGGCGTGGACTGAAGCTTTCTTT. Combining the CDR3 with reference TRBV7-2 and TRBJ1-1 gives the whole variable domain GAGVSQSPSNKVTEKGKDVELRCDPISGHTALYWYRQSLGQGLEFLIYFQGNSAPDKSGLPSDRFSAERTGGSVSTLTIQRTQQEDSAVYLCASSSGQAWTEAFFGQGTRLTVV.

The V call is TRBV28, the J call TRBJ2-1; possible D gene TRBD1, 5 bases. Germline CDR1 is MDHEN and CDR2 is SYDVKM. CDR3 length equals 12 residues. V was clipped by 3 bases and J by 12 bases, with 12 bases between them. This CDR3 is CASSFGALGQFF. The CDR3 region has the DNA TGTGCCAGCAGTTTTGGGGCTTTGGGGCAGTTCTTC.

This clone has just one count. The V gene is TRBV28, the J gene TRBJ2-1; tentatively, D is TRBD1 (6 bases). This CDR3 spans 15 amino acids. CDR1 and CDR2 (germline): MDHEN, SYDVKM. The ends were cut back, 4 bases at V and 10 bases at J, with 20 bases in the middle. The CDR3 loop reads CASSSGRRDIREQFF. The CDR3 DNA is TGTGCCAGCAGTTCCGGTAGACGGGACATAAGGGAGCAGTTCTTC. Together with reference TRBV28 and TRBJ2-1, the CDR3 gives the full variable domain: DVKVTQSSRYLVKRTGEKVFLECVQDMDHENMFWYRQDPGLGLRLIYFSYDVKMKEKGDIPEGYSVSREKKERFSLILESASTNQTSMYLCASSSGRRDIREQFFGPGTRLTVL.

The gene calls are TRBV4-3 and TRBJ1-1, with TRBD1 matching over 10 bases. V trimming: 4 bases; J trimming: 6 bases; junction bases outside the gene matches: 20. The V gene's germline CDR1 is LGHNA and CDR2 YSLEER. The CDR3 is 19 residues long. The CDR3 nucleotides are TGCGCCAGCAGCCGCCGCACAGAGACAGGGGGCGCGGGGAAGGCTGAAGCTTTCTTT. Amino acid sequence: CASSRRTETGGAGKAEAFF.

V is TRBV5-8 and J is TRBJ1-4; D is ambiguous. Trimming stripped 1 base from V and 0 bases from J, with 10 bases between. Germline lookup yields CDR1 SGHTS and CDR2 YDEGEE. The CDR3 sequence is 16 residues long. The CDR3 sequence is CASSLLVGATNEKLFF. Written as DNA, the CDR3 is TGTGCCAGCAGCTTGCTCGTGGGAGCAACTAATGAAAAACTGTTTTTT.

The V call is TRBV28, the J call TRBJ2-5; 12 bases fit TRBD2. CDR1 and CDR2 from the germline V gene are MDHEN and SYDVKM. Trimming took 4 bases from V and 5 from J; bases not matched to a gene: 5. CDR3 length: 15 amino acids. The CDR3 here is CASSSTSGRGETQYF. The CDR3 DNA follows: TGTGCCAGCAGTTCGACTAGCGGGAGAGGGGAGACCCAGTACTTC.

The chain has TRBV4-3 and TRBJ1-4; D possibly corresponds to TRBD1 (6 bases). The CDR3 has 14 amino acids. V lost 1 base to trimming and J lost 7 bases, with 10 bases between them. Germline CDR1 LGHNA, CDR2 YSLEER. CDR3 residues: CASSQGGHGEKLFF. DNA for the CDR3: TGCGCCAGCAGCCAAGGGGGGCATGGTGAAAAACTGTTTTTT.

This chain links TRBV21-1 with TRBJ2-7; TRBD1, as called in the table, went unchecked against the DNA. TRBV21-1 is tagged as a pseudogene. The CDR3 runs to 14 residues. DNA for the CDR3: TGTGCCAGCAGCAAACGGGACAGCTCCTACGAGCAGTACTTC. Translation gives CASSKRDSSYEQYF.

The chain has TRBV4-3 and TRBJ2-2; 11 bases are shared with TRBD2. CDR1 and CDR2 (germline): LGHNA, YSLEER. The CDR3 is 17 amino acids. With 1 base clipped from V and 7 bases from J, the junction kept 8 bases outside the gene matches. The CDR3 reads CASSQGGGLAGVGELFF. The CDR3 DNA reads TGCGCCAGCAGCCAAGGGGGTGGACTAGCGGGTGTCGGGGAGCTGTTTTTT.

The chain recombines TRBV28 with TRBJ1-2, with D uncertain. CDR3 size: 13 residues. Germline loops: CDR1 MDHEN, CDR2 SYDVKM. With 4 bases removed from V and 4 bases from J, the gap between germline ends came to 10 bases. The CDR3 nucleotides are TGTGCCAGCAGTTCCATGGGCCTCTATGGCTACACCTTC. Protein: CASSSMGLYGYTF.

CDR3 sequence: CASSYSFQGTINEQYF. The CDR3 DNA follows: TGTGCCAGCAGTTACTCGTTCCAGGGGACCATCAACGAGCAGTACTTC. The chain carries TRBV6-5 and TRBJ2-7, with a possible D match to TRBD1 (6 bases). Deletions cut 0 bases from V and 5 bases from J, with 17 bases between. There are 16 residues in the CDR3. Germline V gene sequence: CDR1 MNHEY, CDR2 SVGAGI.

This chain links TRBV4-1 with TRBJ1-6; D is ambiguous. CDR3 length: 16 residues. Germline V CDR1 and CDR2: MGHRA, YSYEKL. V was pared by 1 base and J by 7 bases, with 14 bases between. As DNA, the CDR3 is TGCGCCAGCAGCCAAGTTACAGATAGAAGGAATTCACCCCTCCACTTT. Translating gives CASSQVTDRRNSPLHF.

This clone was observed a few times. The chain recombines TRBV3-1 (or the pseudogene TRBV3-2) with TRBJ2-1; D is ambiguous. V lost 7 bases and J 8 bases, leaving 12 bases between the germline ends. This CDR3 comprises 12 residues. The germline CDR1 and CDR2 sequences are LGHDT and YNNKEL (reference sequence). CDR3 region: CASITLDDEQFF. CDR3 nucleotides: TGTGCCAGCATCACCCTAGACGATGAGCAGTTCTTC.

The table lists this clone with a count of one. This chain joins TRBV21-1 and TRBJ1-4; TRBD1 is the table's D call, not checked against the DNA. TRBV21-1 is recorded as a pseudogene. This CDR3 is built from 19 residues. CDR3 bases: TGTGCCAGCAGCCCCCGAGGACAGGGGGCGGAGGTATCTAATGAAAAACTGTTTTTT. As protein: CASSPRGQGAEVSNEKLFF.

This clone has just one count. The CDR3 spells CASRDIPNTGELFF. CDR3 DNA: TGTGCCAGCAGGGACATACCGAACACCGGGGAGCTGTTTTTT. The rearrangement joins TRBV19 to TRBJ2-2; tentative D call: TRBD1 (6 bases). The CDR3 totals 14 residues. Germline V gene lookup returns CDR1 LNHDA and CDR2 SQIVND (reference sequence). V was shortened by 9 bases and J by 0 bases, with 11 bases between the two germline ends. Full variable domain (outside the CDR3, taken from reference TRBV19 and TRBJ2-2): DGGITQSPKYLFRKEGQNVTLSCEQNLNHDAMYWYRQDPGQGLRLIYYSQIVNDFQKGDIAEGYSVSREKKESFPLTVTSAQKNPTAFYLCASRDIPNTGELFFGEGSRLTVL.

The chain recombines TRBV10-3 with TRBJ2-5; 8 bases are shared with TRBD1. After removal of 3 bases from V and 5 bases from J, the junction contained 11 bases not matched to a gene. Germline V gene lookup returns CDR1 ENHRY and CDR2 SYGVKD. CDR3 length: 16 amino acids. The CDR3 nucleotides read TGTGCCATCAGTGATCAAGACAGGGGAGGCCTTGAGACCCAGTACTTC. This translates into CAISDQDRGGLETQYF.

The genes are TRBV18 and TRBJ2-2; 9 bases align to TRBD2. V shed 6 bases, J shed 2 bases, and the junction held 7 bases outside the gene matches. The CDR3 is made up of 16 amino acids. Germline-derived CDR1 and CDR2 are KGHSH and LQKENI. This CDR3 is CASSSFSGRNTGELFF. Written as DNA, the CDR3 is TGTGCCAGCTCGTCCTTTAGCGGGAGAAACACCGGGGAGCTGTTTTTT.